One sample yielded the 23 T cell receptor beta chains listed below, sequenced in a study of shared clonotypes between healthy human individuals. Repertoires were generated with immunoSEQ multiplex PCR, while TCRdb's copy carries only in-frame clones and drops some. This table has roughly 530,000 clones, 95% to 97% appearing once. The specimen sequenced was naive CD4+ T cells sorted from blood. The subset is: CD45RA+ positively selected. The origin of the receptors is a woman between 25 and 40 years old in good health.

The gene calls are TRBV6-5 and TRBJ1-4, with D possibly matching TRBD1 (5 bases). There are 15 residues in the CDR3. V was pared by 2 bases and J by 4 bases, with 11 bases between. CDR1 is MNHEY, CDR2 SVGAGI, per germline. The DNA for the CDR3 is TGTGCCAGCAGTTACACCGACAGAGATAATGAAAAACTGTTTTTT. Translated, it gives CASSYTDRDNEKLFF.

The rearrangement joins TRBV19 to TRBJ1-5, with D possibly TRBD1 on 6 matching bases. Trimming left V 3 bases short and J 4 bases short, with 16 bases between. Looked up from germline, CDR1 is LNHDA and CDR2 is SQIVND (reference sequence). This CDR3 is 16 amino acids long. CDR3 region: CASSMEWGAGNQPQHF. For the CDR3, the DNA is TGTGCCAGTAGTATGGAGTGGGGGGCCGGGAATCAGCCCCAGCATTTT.

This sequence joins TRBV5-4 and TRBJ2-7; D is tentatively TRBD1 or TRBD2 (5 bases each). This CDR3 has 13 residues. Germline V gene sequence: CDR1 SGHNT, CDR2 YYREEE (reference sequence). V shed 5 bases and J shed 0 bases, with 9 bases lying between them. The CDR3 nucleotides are TGTGCCAGCAGTTCCGGGGCCTCCTACGAGCAGTACTTC. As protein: CASSSGASYEQYF.

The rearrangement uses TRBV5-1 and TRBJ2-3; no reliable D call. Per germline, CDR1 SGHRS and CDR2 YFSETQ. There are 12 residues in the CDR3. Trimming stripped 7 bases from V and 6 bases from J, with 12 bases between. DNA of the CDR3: TGCGCCAGCGGATATCAATTTGATACGCAGTATTTT. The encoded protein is CASGYQFDTQYF.

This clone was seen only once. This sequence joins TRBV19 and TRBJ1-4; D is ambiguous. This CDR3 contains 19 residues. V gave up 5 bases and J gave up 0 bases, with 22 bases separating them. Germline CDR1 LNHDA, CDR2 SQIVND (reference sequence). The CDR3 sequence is CASSPGQLRQISTNEKLFF. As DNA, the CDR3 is TGTGCCAGTAGTCCGGGCCAGCTGCGCCAAATCTCAACTAATGAAAAACTGTTTTTT. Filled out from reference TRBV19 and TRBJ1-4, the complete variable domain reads DGGITQSPKYLFRKEGQNVTLSCEQNLNHDAMYWYRQDPGQGLRLIYYSQIVNDFQKGDIAEGYSVSREKKESFPLTVTSAQKNPTAFYLCASSPGQLRQISTNEKLFFGSGTQLSVL.

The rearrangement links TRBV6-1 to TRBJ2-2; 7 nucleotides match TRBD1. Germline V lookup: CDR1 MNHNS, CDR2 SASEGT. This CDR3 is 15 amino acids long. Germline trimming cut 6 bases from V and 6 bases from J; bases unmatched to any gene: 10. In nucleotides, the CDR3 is TGTGCCAGCAGGATGGACAGGAATATACCCGGGGAGCTGTTTTTT. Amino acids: CASRMDRNIPGELFF.

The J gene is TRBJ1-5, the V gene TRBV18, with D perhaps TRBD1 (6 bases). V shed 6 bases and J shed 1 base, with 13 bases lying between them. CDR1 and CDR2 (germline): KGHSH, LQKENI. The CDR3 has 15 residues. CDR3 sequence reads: CASSKGGQSNQPQHF. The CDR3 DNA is TGTGCCAGCTCCAAAGGGGGGCAGAGCAATCAGCCCCAGCATTTT.

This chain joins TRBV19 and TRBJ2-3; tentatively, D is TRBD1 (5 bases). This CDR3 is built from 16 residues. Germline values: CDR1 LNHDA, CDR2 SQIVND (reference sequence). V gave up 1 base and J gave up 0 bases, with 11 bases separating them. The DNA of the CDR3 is TGTGCCAGTAGTATAGGGTTGGGGCTGAGCACAGATACGCAGTATTTT. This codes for CASSIGLGLSTDTQYF.

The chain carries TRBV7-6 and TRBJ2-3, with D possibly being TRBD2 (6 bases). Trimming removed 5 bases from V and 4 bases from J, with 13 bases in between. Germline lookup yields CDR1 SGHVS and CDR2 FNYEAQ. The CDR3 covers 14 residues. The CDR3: CASSRGTSPDTQYF. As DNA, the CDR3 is TGTGCCAGCAGCCGGGGGACCTCGCCAGATACGCAGTATTTT. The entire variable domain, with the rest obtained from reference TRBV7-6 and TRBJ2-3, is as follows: GAGVSQSPRYKVTKRGQDVALRCDPISGHVSLYWYRQALGQGPEFLTYFNYEAQQDKSGLPNDRFSAERPEGSISTLTIQRTEQRDSAMYRCASSRGTSPDTQYFGPGTRLTVL.

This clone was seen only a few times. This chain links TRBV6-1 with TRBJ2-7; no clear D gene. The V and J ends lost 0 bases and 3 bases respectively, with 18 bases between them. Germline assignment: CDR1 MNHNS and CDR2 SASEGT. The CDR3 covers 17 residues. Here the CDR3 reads CASSEALSQSLGYEQYF. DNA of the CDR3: TGTGCCAGCAGTGAAGCCCTTAGCCAAAGTCTGGGCTACGAGCAGTACTTC.

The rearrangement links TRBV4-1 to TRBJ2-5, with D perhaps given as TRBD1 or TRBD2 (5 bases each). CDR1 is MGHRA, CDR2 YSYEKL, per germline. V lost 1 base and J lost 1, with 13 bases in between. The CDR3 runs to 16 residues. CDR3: CASSQGLGRSQETQYF. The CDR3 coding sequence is TGCGCCAGCAGCCAAGGGCTGGGACGGAGCCAAGAGACCCAGTACTTC.

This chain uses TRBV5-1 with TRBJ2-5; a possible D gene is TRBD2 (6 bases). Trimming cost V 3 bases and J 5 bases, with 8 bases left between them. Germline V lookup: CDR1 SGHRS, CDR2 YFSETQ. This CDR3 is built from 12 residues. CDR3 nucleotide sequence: TGCGCCAGCAGCTCGGGACTTGAGACCCAGTACTTC. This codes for CASSSGLETQYF. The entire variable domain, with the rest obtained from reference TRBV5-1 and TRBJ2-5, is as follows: KAGVTQTPRYLIKTRGQQVTLSCSPISGHRSVSWYQQTPGQGLQFLFEYFSETQRNKGNFPGRFSGRQFSNSRSEMNVSTLELGDSALYLCASSSGLETQYFGPGTRLLVL.

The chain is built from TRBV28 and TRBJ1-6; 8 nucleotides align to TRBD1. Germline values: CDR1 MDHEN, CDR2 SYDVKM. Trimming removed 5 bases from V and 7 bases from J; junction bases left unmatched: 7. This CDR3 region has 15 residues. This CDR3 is CASSPRTGWNSPLHF. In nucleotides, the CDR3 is TGTGCCAGCAGTCCTAGGACAGGGTGGAATTCACCCCTCCACTTT.

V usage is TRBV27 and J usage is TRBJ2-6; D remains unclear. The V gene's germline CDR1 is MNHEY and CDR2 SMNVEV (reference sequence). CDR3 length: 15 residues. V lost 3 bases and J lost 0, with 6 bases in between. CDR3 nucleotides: TGTGCCAGCAGTTTTACCCGCTCTGGGGCCAACGTCCTGACTTTC. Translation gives CASSFTRSGANVLTF.

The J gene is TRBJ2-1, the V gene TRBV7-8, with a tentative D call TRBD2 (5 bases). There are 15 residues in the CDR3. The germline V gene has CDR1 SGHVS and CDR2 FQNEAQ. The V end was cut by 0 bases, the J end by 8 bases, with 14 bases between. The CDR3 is CASSLAGVREDEQFF. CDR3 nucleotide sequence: TGTGCCAGCAGCTTAGCGGGAGTCCGCGAGGATGAGCAGTTCTTC. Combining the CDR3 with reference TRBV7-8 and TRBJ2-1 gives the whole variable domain GAGVSQSPRYKVAKRGQDVALRCDPISGHVSLFWYQQALGQGPEFLTYFQNEAQLDKSGLPSDRFFAERPEGSVSTLKIQRTQQEDSAVYLCASSLAGVREDEQFFGPGTRLTVL.

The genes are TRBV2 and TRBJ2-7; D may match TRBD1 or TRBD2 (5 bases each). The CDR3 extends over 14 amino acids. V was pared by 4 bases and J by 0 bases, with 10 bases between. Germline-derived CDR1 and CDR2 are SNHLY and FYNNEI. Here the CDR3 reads CASSGGASSYEQYF. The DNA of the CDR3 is TGTGCCAGCAGTGGAGGGGCAAGCTCCTACGAGCAGTACTTC.

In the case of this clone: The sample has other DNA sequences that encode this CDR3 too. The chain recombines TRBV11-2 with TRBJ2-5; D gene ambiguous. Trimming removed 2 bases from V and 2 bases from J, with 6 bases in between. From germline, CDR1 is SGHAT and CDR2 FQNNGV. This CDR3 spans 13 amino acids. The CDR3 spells CASSLRAQETQYF. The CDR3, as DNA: TGTGCCAGCAGCTTAAGGGCACAAGAGACCCAGTACTTC.

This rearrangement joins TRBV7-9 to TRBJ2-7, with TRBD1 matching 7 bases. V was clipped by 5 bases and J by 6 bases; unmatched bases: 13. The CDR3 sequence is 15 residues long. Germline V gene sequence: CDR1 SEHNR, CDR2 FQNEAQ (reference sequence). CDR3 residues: CASSPDRVGVGEQYF. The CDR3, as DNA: TGTGCCAGCAGCCCCGACAGGGTAGGGGTCGGCGAGCAGTACTTC.

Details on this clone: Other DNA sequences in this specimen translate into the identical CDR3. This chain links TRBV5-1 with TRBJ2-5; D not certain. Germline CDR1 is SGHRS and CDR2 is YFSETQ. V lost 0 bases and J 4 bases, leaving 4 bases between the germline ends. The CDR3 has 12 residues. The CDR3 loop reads CASSLAGETQYF. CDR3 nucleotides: TGCGCCAGCAGCTTGGCGGGAGAGACCCAGTACTTC.

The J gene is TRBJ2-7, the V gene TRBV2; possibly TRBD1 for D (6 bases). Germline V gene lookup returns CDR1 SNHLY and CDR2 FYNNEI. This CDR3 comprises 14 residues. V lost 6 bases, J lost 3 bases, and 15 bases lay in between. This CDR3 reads CASSGNLRGYEQYF. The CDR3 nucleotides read TGTGCCAGCAGCGGAAACCTCAGGGGCTACGAGCAGTACTTC.

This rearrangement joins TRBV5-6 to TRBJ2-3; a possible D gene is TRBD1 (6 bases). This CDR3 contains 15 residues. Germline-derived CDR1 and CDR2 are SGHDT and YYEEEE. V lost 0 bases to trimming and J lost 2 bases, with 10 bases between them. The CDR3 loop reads CASSLGQGFTDTQYF. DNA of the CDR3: TGTGCCAGCAGCTTGGGGCAGGGGTTCACAGATACGCAGTATTTT.

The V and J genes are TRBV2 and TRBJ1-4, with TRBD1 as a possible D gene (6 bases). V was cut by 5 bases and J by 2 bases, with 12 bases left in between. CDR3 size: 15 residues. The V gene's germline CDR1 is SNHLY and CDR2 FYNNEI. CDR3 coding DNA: TGTGCCAGCAGTTACCTCAGGGGCACTAATGAAAAACTGTTTTTT. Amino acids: CASSYLRGTNEKLFF.

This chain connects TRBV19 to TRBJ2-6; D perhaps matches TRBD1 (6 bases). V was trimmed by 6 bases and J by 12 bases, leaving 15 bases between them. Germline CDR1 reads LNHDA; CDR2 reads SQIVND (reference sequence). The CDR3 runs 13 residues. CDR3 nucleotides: TGTGCCAGTAGGAGTAGAGACAGGAGCGTCCTGACTTTC. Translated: CASRSRDRSVLTF.